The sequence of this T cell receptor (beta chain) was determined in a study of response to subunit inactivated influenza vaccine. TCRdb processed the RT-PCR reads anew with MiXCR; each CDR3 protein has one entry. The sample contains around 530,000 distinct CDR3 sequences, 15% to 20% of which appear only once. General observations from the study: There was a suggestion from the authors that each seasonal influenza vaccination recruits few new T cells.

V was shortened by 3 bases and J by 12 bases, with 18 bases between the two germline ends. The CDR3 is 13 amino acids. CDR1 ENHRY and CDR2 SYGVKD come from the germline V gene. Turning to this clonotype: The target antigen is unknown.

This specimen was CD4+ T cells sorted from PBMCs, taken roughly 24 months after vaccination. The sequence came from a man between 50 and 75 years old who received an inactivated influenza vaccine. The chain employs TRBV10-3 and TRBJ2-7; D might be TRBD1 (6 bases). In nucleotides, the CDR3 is TGTGCCATCAGTGACCATGGACAGCCTGGCACGTACTTC. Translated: CAISDHGQPGTYF.